Reported below is one T cell receptor beta chain. The source of the sample is a study of CD8+ T cells in alopecia areata. CDR3 size: 14 residues. J gave up 1 base and V 4 bases, and 4 bases lay outside the gene matches. Germline V gives CDR1 SGHRS, CDR2 YFSETQ. RNA extraction and reverse transcription yielded cDNA as sequencing template. Profiled with immunoSEQ multiplex PCR; TCRdb holds only in-frame clones, not every one. Of around 100,000 clones listed, around 45% are singletons. The rearrangement links TRBV5-1 to TRBJ2-7, with 8 bases aligning to TRBD1. The sequenced sample was CD4+ T cells sorted from blood. The receptor comes from a human donor with alopecia areata. The CDR3 loop reads CASSPRTGSYEQYF. CDR3 bases: TGCGCCAGCAGCCCAAGGACAGGGTCCTACGAGCAGTACTTC. Variable domain in full (rest from reference TRBV5-1 and TRBJ2-7): KAGVTQTPRYLIKTRGQQVTLSCSPISGHRSVSWYQQTPGQGLQFLFEYFSETQRNKGNFPGRFSGRQFSNSRSEMNVSTLELGDSALYLCASSPRTGSYEQYFGPGTRLTVT.